This T cell receptor (beta chain) was profiled in a study of T cell changes during pregnancy in multiple sclerosis. The CDR3 extends over 13 amino acids. V shed 3 bases and J shed 4 bases, with 7 bases lying between them. Germline V gene data show CDR1 as ENHRY and CDR2 as SYGVKD. Generated by immunoSEQ multiplex PCR, the TCRdb table keeps only in-frame clones and is missing some. Altogether 60,000 or so clones are present, about 91% being singletons, with the ten largest covering around 0.81%. The sequence derives from a female donor with multiple sclerosis, enrolled in a pregnancy study. The sequenced sample was peripheral blood, obtained before pregnancy. V is TRBV10-3 and J is TRBJ1-5; no definite D call. The CDR3 loop reads CAISDSVNQPQHF. The CDR3 nucleotides read TGTGCCATCAGTGATTCAGTGAATCAGCCCCAGCATTTT.